This TCR beta chain was profiled in a study of PD-1 blockade in classical Hodgkin lymphoma. Some clones are missing from TCRdb's copy, which holds only in-frame ones; the method was immunoSEQ multiplex PCR. This table has 4,500 or so clones, around 68% appearing once. Regarding time point: cycle 4 day 1 (C4D1), after less than 7 weeks of nivolumab. Each patient relapsed following autologous stem cell transplantation, and prior brentuximab vedotin exposure differed. Researchers pulled CD8+ T cells out of thawed PBMCs using magnetic negative selection. This CDR3 has 15 residues. V lost 5 bases to trimming and J lost 6 bases, with 19 bases between them. CDR1 is SEHNR, CDR2 FQNEAQ, per germline (reference sequence).

The sequence was collected from a human donor with classical Hodgkin lymphoma. The chain links TRBV7-9 to TRBJ1-2; D possibly corresponds to TRBD1 (5 bases). Sequenced material: CD8+ T cells from blood, taken before the fourth cycle of nivolumab. CDR3 protein: CASSPFTGTFDGYTF. The CDR3 DNA is TGTGCCAGCAGCCCCTTTACCGGGACGTTCGATGGCTACACCTTC.